What follows are 18 T cell receptor beta chains derived from one specimen sequenced in a study of blood T cell repertoires in COVID-19. Measured with immunoSEQ multiplex PCR; TCRdb has only the in-frame clones, and not every one. The sample has a few hundred thousand clones, roughly 84% seen once. The specimen sequenced was peripheral blood. These receptor sequences come from a woman aged 40-49 years who had recovered from COVID-19.

The rearrangement links TRBV7-2 to TRBJ2-7; the D gene is possibly TRBD1 (5 bases). Germline V CDR1 and CDR2: SGHTA, FQGNSA. The CDR3 is made up of 14 amino acids. The V end lost 0 bases, the J end lost 2 bases, and 8 bases lay between the germline ends. This chain's CDR3 is CASSLAETAYEQYF. The CDR3, as DNA: TGTGCCAGCAGCTTAGCAGAGACAGCCTACGAGCAGTACTTC.

The chain couples TRBV4-1 to TRBJ2-7; D is unclear. Looked up from germline, CDR1 is MGHRA and CDR2 is YSYEKL. The CDR3 has 14 residues. Trimming shortened V by 1 base and J by 2 bases, and 9 bases separated the two germline ends. Written as DNA, the CDR3 is TGCGCCAGCAGCCAAGCCAGGTCGACCTACGAGCAGTACTTC. Translation gives CASSQARSTYEQYF.

This sequence joins TRBV5-4 and TRBJ2-2; TRBD1 agrees at 9 bases. The trim removed 4 bases at V and 6 bases at J, leaving 13 bases unmatched. Germline values: CDR1 SGHNT, CDR2 YYREEE (reference sequence). This CDR3 has 17 residues. The CDR3 sequence is CASSRVAGQGKSGELFF. CDR3 nucleotide sequence: TGTGCCAGCAGCCGCGTTGCGGGACAGGGTAAATCCGGGGAGCTGTTTTTT.

The chain is built from TRBV29-1 and TRBJ2-5, with 7 bases matching TRBD2. The CDR3 has 13 amino acids. CDR1 SQVTM and CDR2 ANQGSEA come from the germline V gene. The trim removed 4 bases at V and 5 bases at J, leaving 7 bases unmatched. CDR3 sequence reads: CSVVFGGRETQYF. For the CDR3, the DNA is TGCAGCGTTGTGTTCGGGGGGAGGGAGACCCAGTACTTC.

This rearrangement joins TRBV14 to TRBJ2-7; D possibly corresponds to TRBD1 (6 bases). The CDR3 runs to 14 residues. Trimming shortened V by 4 bases and J by 4 bases, and 14 bases separated the two germline ends. Germline loops: CDR1 SGHDN, CDR2 FVKESK. The CDR3: CASSPAGTPYEQYF. CDR3 sequence (DNA): TGTGCCAGCAGCCCAGCCGGGACACCTTACGAGCAGTACTTC.

The chain is built from TRBV19 and TRBJ2-1; 7 positions agree with TRBD1. With 5 bases clipped from V and 1 base from J, the junction kept 8 bases outside the gene matches. The CDR3 loop spans 16 amino acids. Germline assignment: CDR1 LNHDA and CDR2 SQIVND (reference sequence). The CDR3 coding sequence is TGTGCCAGTAGTTCTTCGACAGGGTTATCCTACAATGAGCAGTTCTTC. Amino acids: CASSSSTGLSYNEQFF.

The chain employs TRBV10-3 and TRBJ2-5, with 7 bases identical to TRBD1. Per the germline V gene, CDR1 is ENHRY and CDR2 is SYGVKD. The CDR3 runs to 14 residues. The V and J ends lost 10 bases and 4 bases, in that order; junction bases with no gene match: 12. CDR3 sequence (DNA): TGTGCCACGGCCCTACAGGGGCTGGGAGAGACCCAGTACTTC. Encoded protein: CATALQGLGETQYF.

The V and J genes are TRBV15 and TRBJ2-4, with 9 bases aligning to TRBD1. This CDR3 is built from 16 residues. V lost 4 bases to trimming and J lost 1 base; unmatched junction nucleotides: 5. Germline V gives CDR1 LNHNV, CDR2 YYDKDF (reference sequence). The CDR3 region has the DNA TGTGCCACCAGCACCGGGACAGGGCTTGCCAAAAACATTCAGTACTTC. Protein product: CATSTGTGLAKNIQYF.

The chain is built from TRBV10-3 and TRBJ2-7; 8 bases line up with TRBD1. Trimming cost V 0 bases and J 9 bases; bases outside gene matches: 7. This CDR3 is 14 amino acids long. CDR1 is ENHRY, CDR2 SYGVKD, per germline. As DNA, the CDR3 is TGTGCCATCAGTGAGTCCGGGACAGGAGTGGTGCAGTACTTC. It codes for CAISESGTGVVQYF.

This clone was counted a few times. This chain joins TRBV5-4 and TRBJ2-5; D perhaps matches TRBD1 (6 bases). The CDR3 covers 13 residues. Germline CDR1 SGHNT, CDR2 YYREEE (reference sequence). Trimming removed 4 bases at V and 5 bases at J, with 12 bases between. The CDR3 loop reads CASSRDTHETQYF. The CDR3 DNA reads TGTGCCAGCAGCCGGGACACCCATGAGACCCAGTACTTC.

The chain uses TRBV11-2 and TRBJ2-1; D is perhaps TRBD2 (5 bases). The length of the CDR3 is 13 residues. V was shortened by 1 base and J by 7 bases, with 8 bases between the two germline ends. CDR1 and CDR2 (germline): SGHAT, FQNNGV. CDR3 bases: TGTGCCAGCAGCTTAGCTCGAGGGAATGAGCAGTTCTTC. Protein sequence: CASSLARGNEQFF.

The chain is built from TRBV2 and TRBJ2-3; 9 bases line up with TRBD2. The V segment lost 3 bases and the J segment 2 bases; nucleotides outside the gene matches: 9. CDR3 size: 17 residues. Germline CDR1 and CDR2: SNHLY and FYNNEI. The CDR3 loop is CASSEGRGGLITDTQYF. The CDR3 coding sequence is TGTGCCAGCAGTGAGGGGCGGGGGGGCCTCATCACAGATACGCAGTATTTT.

The V and J genes are TRBV3-1 (or the pseudogene TRBV3-2) and TRBJ2-5, with a tentative D call TRBD2 (7 bases). CDR3 length equals 14 residues. Trimming left V 1 base short and J 4 bases short, with 10 bases between. Germline CDR1 and CDR2: LGHDT and YNNKEL (reference sequence). CDR3 nucleotides: TGTGCCAGCAGCCAAGGGGGGGGCGGAGAGACCCAGTACTTC. As protein: CASSQGGGGETQYF.

The V and J genes are TRBV21-1 and TRBJ2-1; the table's D call, TRBD2, was not checked against the DNA. TRBV21-1 has pseudogene status. The CDR3 covers 16 residues. The CDR3 spells CASFQRRGGAYNEQFF. The CDR3 DNA sequence: TGTGCCAGCTTTCAAAGGCGCGGGGGGGCTTACAATGAGCAGTTCTTC.

This chain uses TRBV10-3 with TRBJ2-3; 7 nucleotides match TRBD2. V shed 7 bases and J 2 bases; nucleotides not matched to a gene: 6. CDR3 length equals 14 residues. Germline V gene data show CDR1 as ENHRY and CDR2 as SYGVKD. The CDR3 sequence: CAINGRGSTDTQYF. The CDR3 DNA reads TGTGCCATCAACGGGCGGGGGTCCACAGATACGCAGTATTTT.

The genes are TRBV23-1 and TRBJ2-7; unclear D gene. TRBV23-1 is noted as an ORF with a role that remains uncertain. This CDR3 has 16 amino acids. The ends were cut back, 3 bases at V and 0 bases at J, with 15 bases in the middle. The CDR3 coding sequence is TGCGCCAGCAGTCACGGTGGTGAAATTAGCTCCTACGAGCAGTACTTC. The encoded protein is CASSHGGEISSYEQYF.

The table lists this clone with a few counts. V gene TRBV7-9 combines with J gene TRBJ2-7; no clear D gene. Germline V lookup: CDR1 SEHNR, CDR2 FQNEAQ (reference sequence). This CDR3 is 12 amino acids long. Trimming left V 8 bases short and J 0 bases short, with 8 bases between. For the CDR3, the DNA is TGTGCCAGCGGGCAGAACTCCTACGAGCAGTACTTC. The encoded protein is CASGQNSYEQYF. Looking up the rest from reference TRBV7-9 and TRBJ2-7 gives the full variable domain: DTGVSQNPRHKITKRGQNVTFRCDPISEHNRLYWYRQTLGQGPEFLTYFQNEAQLEKSRLLSDRFSAERPKGSFSTLEIQRTEQGDSAMYLCASGQNSYEQYFGPGTRLTVT.

The chain has TRBV6-1 and TRBJ2-5; 9 bases agree with TRBD1. CDR3 length: 16 residues. CDR1 and CDR2 from the germline V gene are MNHNS and SASEGT. With V trimmed by 2 bases and J by 3 bases, 7 bases remained unmatched. The CDR3 sequence: CASSERGTGREETQYF. CDR3 in DNA: TGTGCCAGCAGTGAACGCGGGACAGGGAGGGAAGAGACCCAGTACTTC.